The 22 T cell receptor beta chains reported below all come from one sample, sequenced in a study of CD8 T cells in ankylosing spondylitis. TCRdb independently ran MiXCR on the 5' RACE reads; one entry per CDR3 protein. Of tens of thousands of distinct CDR3 sequences listed, around 2.5% are singletons. Sequenced sample: blood, either unsorted or a sorted T cell fraction (not recorded which). Every receptor here comes from a female donor with ankylosing spondylitis or in good health (not recorded which).

This clonotype was observed many times. V gene TRBV9 combines with J gene TRBJ1-6; perhaps TRBD1 as D (5 bases). V shed 2 bases and J shed 0 bases, with 15 bases lying between them. This CDR3 region has 18 residues. CDR1 and CDR2 from the germline V gene are SGDLS and YYNGEE. As DNA, the CDR3 is TGTGCCAGCAGCGTCGGCCGGGACGGGAGCTCCTATAATTCACCCCTCCACTTT. Translating it yields CASSVGRDGSSYNSPLHF.

This clonotype has at least ten counts. The chain joins TRBV9 to TRBJ2-5; TRBD1 matches at 7 bases. The CDR3 extends over 14 amino acids. The V and J ends lost 4 bases and 7 bases, in that order; junction bases with no gene match: 10. Per germline, CDR1 SGDLS and CDR2 YYNGEE. The CDR3: CASSPGQVDGTQYF. Written as DNA, the CDR3 is TGTGCCAGCAGCCCCGGACAGGTCGATGGGACCCAGTACTTC.

This clonotype has ten or more counts. This sequence joins TRBV9 and TRBJ1-1; D gene uncertain. The CDR3 is 14 residues long. In germline, CDR1 is SGDLS, CDR2 YYNGEE. V was clipped by 7 bases and J by 3 bases, with 16 bases between them. The CDR3 sequence: CASEVGPGDTEAFF. As DNA, the CDR3 is TGTGCCAGCGAAGTGGGTCCCGGTGACACTGAAGCTTTCTTT.

This clonotype has ten or more counts. The V gene is TRBV9, the J gene TRBJ2-1; D may correspond to TRBD1 or TRBD2 (5 bases each). V dropped 0 bases and J dropped 7 bases, with 17 bases sitting between them. Germline V lookup: CDR1 SGDLS, CDR2 YYNGEE. This CDR3 region has 16 residues. The CDR3, as DNA: TGTGCCAGCAGCGTAGAAGGGTTGGGGGTCACTAATGAGCAGTTCTTC. Translating it yields CASSVEGLGVTNEQFF. Full variable domain (missing parts from reference TRBV9 and TRBJ2-1): DSGVTQTPKHLITATGQRVTLRCSPRSGDLSVYWYQQSLDQGLQFLIQYYNGEERAKGNILERFSAQQFPDLHSELNLSSLELGDSALYFCASSVEGLGVTNEQFFGPGTRLTVL.

This clonotype was picked up many times. The V gene is TRBV9, the J gene TRBJ2-7; D gene ambiguous. Germline V gene data show CDR1 as SGDLS and CDR2 as YYNGEE. Deletions cut 0 bases from V and 4 bases from J, with 14 bases between. The CDR3 loop spans 15 amino acids. CDR3 protein: CASSVGTISIYEQYF. The CDR3 DNA sequence: TGTGCCAGCAGCGTAGGCACAATATCAATTTACGAGCAGTACTTC.

This clonotype was seen at least ten times. This chain joins TRBV9 and TRBJ2-1, with 8 bases identical to TRBD2. Germline V gene data show CDR1 as SGDLS and CDR2 as YYNGEE. Unmatched junction bases numbered 8, after V lost 0 bases and J lost 9 bases. The CDR3 is 15 amino acids. This CDR3 is CASSVAAGVLSEQFF. The CDR3 DNA is TGTGCCAGCAGCGTAGCAGCGGGAGTCTTAAGTGAGCAGTTCTTC.

This clonotype has at least ten counts. The V and J genes are TRBV9 and TRBJ2-3; 7 bases match TRBD2. Germline V gene data show CDR1 as SGDLS and CDR2 as YYNGEE. J lost 2 bases, V lost 3 bases, and 9 bases had no gene match. The CDR3 is made up of 16 amino acids. CDR3 sequence: CASSGGGLTLTDTQYF. Here the CDR3 DNA reads TGTGCCAGCAGCGGTGGGGGACTAACCCTCACAGATACGCAGTATTTT.

This clonotype has ten or more counts. The chain combines TRBV9 with TRBJ2-1; D tentatively reads TRBD1 or TRBD2 (6 bases each). The V and J ends lost 0 bases and 6 bases respectively, with 13 bases between them. CDR1 SGDLS and CDR2 YYNGEE come from the germline V gene. The CDR3 runs 15 residues. Here the CDR3 reads CASSVGGAGVNEQFF. The DNA of the CDR3 is TGTGCCAGCAGCGTAGGCGGGGCAGGGGTCAATGAGCAGTTCTTC.

This clonotype showed up many times. The genes are TRBV9 and TRBJ2-7; 8 bases match TRBD2. Germline assignment: CDR1 SGDLS and CDR2 YYNGEE. Germline trimming cut 3 bases from V and 3 bases from J; bases unmatched to any gene: 5. The CDR3 sequence is 14 residues long. This CDR3 reads CASSATGTSYEQYF. The CDR3 DNA is TGTGCCAGCAGCGCCACCGGGACTAGCTACGAGCAGTACTTC.

This clonotype was picked up many times. The CDR3, as DNA: TGTGCCAGCAGCGATGCCCCCCTAGCGAGCTCCTACAATGAGCAGTTCTTC. Its translation: CASSDAPLASSYNEQFF. The gene calls are TRBV9 and TRBJ2-1; D perhaps matches TRBD2 (6 bases). Trimming took off 3 bases at V and 0 bases at J, with 16 bases between the two ends. Looked up from germline, CDR1 is SGDLS and CDR2 is YYNGEE. This CDR3 is 17 amino acids long.

This clonotype has at least ten counts. The chain uses TRBV9 and TRBJ2-2; D might be TRBD1 (6 bases). The CDR3 length is 14 residues. The V gene lost 2 bases and the J gene lost 5 bases, with 10 bases spanning the gap. CDR1 is SGDLS and CDR2 is YYNGEE in the germline V gene. The CDR3 region has the DNA TGTGCCAGCAGCGTTACAGGGTCTACCGGGGAGCTGTTTTTT. It is translated as CASSVTGSTGELFF. The full variable domain, rest sourced from reference TRBV9 and TRBJ2-2, is DSGVTQTPKHLITATGQRVTLRCSPRSGDLSVYWYQQSLDQGLQFLIQYYNGEERAKGNILERFSAQQFPDLHSELNLSSLELGDSALYFCASSVTGSTGELFFGEGSRLTVL.

The sample holds many counts of this clonotype. The chain uses TRBV9 and TRBJ1-6, with D perhaps TRBD1 (6 bases). Germline CDR1 and CDR2: SGDLS and YYNGEE. Trimming pared 0 bases from V and 8 bases from J, leaving 12 bases between. The CDR3 runs to 15 residues. The CDR3 protein is CASSVGGQSDSPLHF. The CDR3 coding sequence is TGTGCCAGCAGCGTAGGAGGACAGAGTGATTCACCCCTCCACTTT. Filled out from reference TRBV9 and TRBJ1-6, the complete variable domain reads DSGVTQTPKHLITATGQRVTLRCSPRSGDLSVYWYQQSLDQGLQFLIQYYNGEERAKGNILERFSAQQFPDLHSELNLSSLELGDSALYFCASSVGGQSDSPLHFGNGTRLTVT.

This clonotype was observed many times. The gene calls are TRBV9 and TRBJ2-7; 9 bases are shared with TRBD2. V gave up 1 base and J gave up 6 bases; unmatched junction bases: 5. Germline V gives CDR1 SGDLS, CDR2 YYNGEE. This CDR3 contains 14 residues. The CDR3 is CASSVTGAGGEQYF. The DNA of the CDR3 is TGTGCCAGCAGCGTAACAGGAGCGGGGGGCGAGCAGTACTTC.

In its sample, this clonotype was seen many times. V gene TRBV9 combines with J gene TRBJ2-3, with TRBD2 identical over 8 bases. CDR1 SGDLS and CDR2 YYNGEE come from the germline V gene. V shed 4 bases and J 4 bases; nucleotides not matched to a gene: 11. This CDR3 spans 16 amino acids. CDR3 amino acids: CASSPQSGSLPDTQYF. The DNA for the CDR3 is TGTGCCAGCAGCCCACAGAGCGGGAGTTTGCCAGATACGCAGTATTTT.

There are many counts of this clonotype. The chain combines TRBV9 with TRBJ1-6; TRBD1 is a possible D gene (5 bases). The V gene's germline CDR1 is SGDLS and CDR2 YYNGEE. Deletions cut 1 base from V and 6 bases from J, with 11 bases between. This CDR3 is built from 15 residues. The chain's CDR3 is CASSVQGISNSPLHF. CDR3 DNA sequence: TGTGCCAGCAGCGTACAGGGTATTAGTAATTCACCCCTCCACTTT.

This clonotype was seen repeatedly, ten times or more. The chain has TRBV9 and TRBJ2-2, with D maybe TRBD1 (5 bases). The CDR3 has 13 residues. Trimming stripped 0 bases from V and 8 bases from J, with 8 bases between. Germline V gene lookup returns CDR1 SGDLS and CDR2 YYNGEE. The CDR3 DNA sequence: TGTGCCAGCAGCGTAGCGACAGCTGGGGAGCTGTTTTTT. As protein: CASSVATAGELFF.

The table lists this clonotype with many counts. The chain joins TRBV9 to TRBJ2-1; 8 bases align to TRBD2. Looked up from germline, CDR1 is SGDLS and CDR2 is YYNGEE. CDR3 length equals 16 residues. The ends lost 4 bases at V and 3 bases at J; junction bases unmatched: 9. CDR3 loop: CASSPRGRGVYNEQFF. CDR3 in DNA: TGTGCCAGCAGCCCCCGTGGGCGGGGGGTCTACAATGAGCAGTTCTTC.

This clonotype was seen at least ten times. The V and J genes are TRBV9 and TRBJ2-6; tentatively, D is TRBD1 (6 bases). The CDR3 runs to 14 residues. From germline, CDR1 is SGDLS and CDR2 YYNGEE. Trimming cost V 7 bases and J 3 bases, with 11 bases left between them. The CDR3 DNA is TGTGCCAGCGGGAAGACAGGTGGGGCCAACGTCCTGACTTTC. Encoded protein: CASGKTGGANVLTF.

This clonotype was counted many times. The V and J genes are TRBV9 and TRBJ2-2, with no clear D. Germline V gene sequence: CDR1 SGDLS, CDR2 YYNGEE. This CDR3 region has 14 residues. V lost 0 bases to trimming and J lost 6 bases, with 9 bases between them. The CDR3 is CASSVEWVPGELFF. For the CDR3, the DNA is TGTGCCAGCAGCGTAGAGTGGGTCCCCGGGGAGCTGTTTTTT.

This clonotype was counted many times. The chain joins TRBV9 to TRBJ1-6; D is unresolved. The CDR3 runs 15 residues. V lost 0 bases to trimming and J lost 10 bases, with 14 bases between them. Germline values: CDR1 SGDLS, CDR2 YYNGEE. This CDR3 reads CASSVVPLTGSPLHF. CDR3 DNA sequence: TGTGCCAGCAGCGTAGTCCCCCTGACGGGCTCACCCCTCCACTTT.

This clonotype was picked up many times. V usage is TRBV9 and J usage is TRBJ1-2, with D possibly being TRBD1 (5 bases). CDR1 is SGDLS, CDR2 YYNGEE, per germline. This CDR3 has 16 residues. Trimming cost V 0 bases and J 3 bases, with 15 bases left between them. This chain's CDR3 is CASSVEGTRDHYGYTF. In nucleotides, the CDR3 is TGTGCCAGCAGCGTAGAGGGGACCCGGGACCACTATGGCTACACCTTC. Full variable domain (missing parts from reference TRBV9 and TRBJ1-2): DSGVTQTPKHLITATGQRVTLRCSPRSGDLSVYWYQQSLDQGLQFLIQYYNGEERAKGNILERFSAQQFPDLHSELNLSSLELGDSALYFCASSVEGTRDHYGYTFGSGTRLTVV.

This clonotype was observed at least ten times. The chain joins TRBV9 to TRBJ2-1; TRBD2 agrees at 9 bases. Germline CDR1 is SGDLS and CDR2 is YYNGEE. V was pared by 0 bases and J by 7 bases, with 8 bases of the junction left unmatched. The length of the CDR3 is 16 residues. CDR3 region: CASSVDRGGARNEQFF. CDR3 sequence (DNA): TGTGCCAGCAGCGTAGACCGCGGGGGGGCCCGAAATGAGCAGTTCTTC.